This T cell receptor (beta chain) was captured in a study of regulatory T cells in long-lasting Graves disease. Remarks on this clonotype: Its specificity is not known. The junction departs from the called germline gene at one end, perhaps through a read error.

Building the TCR beta libraries relied on iRepertoire HTBI primers, and CDR3 regions underwent Arm-PCR. TCRdb re-derived calls from the multiplex PCR reads in MiXCR, one entry per CDR3 protein. The table includes about 360,000 distinct CDR3 sequences, roughly 15% detected once. The time point here: newly diagnosed GD, antithyroid drugs for less than 3 months. PBMCs were the source of the RNA used for TCR sequencing. The germline CDR1 and CDR2 sequences are DFQATT and SNEGSKA (reference sequence). The CDR3 has 14 residues. Broader study findings: New patients shared around 920 public clonotypes, fewer than the roughly 3,000 shared by persistent patients. Preferential use of TRBV28, TRBJ1-2 and TRBJ2-5 was seen in persistent disease.

This same sample was also part of a study on T cells in Graves' hyperthyroidism and ophthalmopathy. Per that study: With a duration under 2 months, the hyperthyroidism was newly diagnosed in patients aged 18 to 65.

This TCR was recovered from a young woman with Graves disease. The J gene is TRBJ1-1, the V gene TRBV20-1; no definite D call. The specimen comprised peripheral blood mononuclear cells (PBMCs), sampled at new diagnosis, from a patient treated with antithyroid drugs. Here the CDR3 DNA reads TGCAGTGTGAATCGGCGGGCTACGAACACTAAAGCTTTCTTT. Protein sequence: CSVNRRATNTKAFF.